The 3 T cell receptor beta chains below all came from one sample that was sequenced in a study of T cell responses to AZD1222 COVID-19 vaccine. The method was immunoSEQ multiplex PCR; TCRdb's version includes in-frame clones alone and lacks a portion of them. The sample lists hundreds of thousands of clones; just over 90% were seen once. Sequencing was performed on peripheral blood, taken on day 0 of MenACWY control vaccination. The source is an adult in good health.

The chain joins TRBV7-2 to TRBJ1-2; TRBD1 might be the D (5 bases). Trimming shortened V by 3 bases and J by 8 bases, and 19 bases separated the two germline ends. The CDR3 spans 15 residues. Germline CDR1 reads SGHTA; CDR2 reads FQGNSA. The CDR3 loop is CASSFGANLRDGYTF. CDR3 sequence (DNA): TGTGCCAGCAGCTTTGGCGCGAACCTCAGGGACGGCTACACCTTC.

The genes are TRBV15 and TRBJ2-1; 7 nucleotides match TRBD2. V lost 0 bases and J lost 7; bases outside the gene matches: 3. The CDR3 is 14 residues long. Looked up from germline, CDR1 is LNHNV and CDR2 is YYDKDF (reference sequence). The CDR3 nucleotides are TGTGCCACCAGCAGAGATCAGGGAGGGAATGAGCAGTTCTTC. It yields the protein CATSRDQGGNEQFF.

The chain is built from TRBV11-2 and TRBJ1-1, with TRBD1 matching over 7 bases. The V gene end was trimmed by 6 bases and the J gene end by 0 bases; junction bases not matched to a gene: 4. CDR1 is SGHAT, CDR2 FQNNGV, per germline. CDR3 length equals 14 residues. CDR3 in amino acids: CASRAGQMNTEAFF. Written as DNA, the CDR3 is TGTGCCAGCAGGGCGGGACAGATGAACACTGAAGCTTTCTTT.